A selection of T cell receptor beta chains follows, all from one sample in a study of blood T cell repertoires in COVID-19. The method was immunoSEQ multiplex PCR; TCRdb's version includes in-frame clones alone and lacks a portion of them. This table has fewer than 80,000 clones, approximately 90% appearing once. The sequencing sample was made of peripheral blood. The source is a human donor in a cohort sampled during active COVID-19. The CDR3 runs from the conserved cysteine through the conserved F or W. The order of the fields is J gene, V gene, CDR3 length, clone size, D gene, CDR3 protein, CDR3 DNA. A D gene is named only where the DNA matches it firmly. The size of a clone is reported for some rows only, either as once, few or many, or as a class for expanded clones.

TRBJ1-2 TRBV11-2 15 NA NA CASSLEGAVNYGYTF TGTGCCAGCAGCTTAGAGGGCGCAGTTAACTATGGCTACACCTTC
TRBJ2-2 TRBV3-1/TRBV3-2 15 NA TRBD1 CASSRDRADTGELFF TGTGCCAGCAGCCGGGACAGGGCGGACACCGGGGAGCTGTTTTTT
TRBJ2-2 TRBV15 19 NA TRBD1 CATSREQGASFGSAGELFF TGTGCCACCAGCAGAGAGCAGGGGGCTAGTTTCGGGTCGGCCGGGGAGCTGTTTTTT
TRBJ2-3 TRBV4-1 18 NA TRBD1 CASSQEQGQGRTFTTQYF TGCGCCAGCAGCCAAGAACAGGGACAGGGTAGGACCTTCACTACGCAGTATTTT
TRBJ2-5 TRBV5-1 14 NA NA CASSLLAGQETQYF TGCGCCAGCAGCTTGCTGGCGGGACAAGAGACCCAGTACTTC
TRBJ2-1 TRBV7-2 15 NA TRBD1 CASSLAQGAFNEQFF TGTGCCAGCAGCTTAGCTCAGGGGGCATTCAATGAGCAGTTCTTC
TRBJ1-3 TRBV18 16 NA TRBD1 CASSTQRGLGGNTIYF TGTGCCAGCTCAACGCAAAGGGGGCTTGGAGGAAACACCATATATTTT
TRBJ1-1 TRBV12-3/TRBV12-4 13 NA NA CASSQLLNTEAFF TGTGCCAGCAGTCAACTTCTGAACACTGAAGCTTTCTTT
TRBJ1-6 TRBV5-6 17 few TRBD1 CASSLLSGDSHNSPLHF TGTGCCAGCAGCTTGCTGTCCGGGGACAGCCATAATTCACCCCTCCACTTT
TRBJ1-2 TRBV4-2 14 NA NA CASSQPTEGYGYTF TGTGCCAGCAGCCAACCGACAGAAGGCTATGGCTACACCTTC
TRBJ2-5 TRBV15 16 NA TRBD2 CATSRAITSVDKTQYF TGTGCCACCAGCAGAGCAATTACTAGCGTAGACAAGACCCAGTACTTC
TRBJ1-3 TRBV28 15 NA TRBD1 CASSLAAGGGNTIYF TGTGCCAGCAGTTTAGCGGCAGGGGGAGGAAACACCATATATTTT
TRBJ2-7 TRBV6-5 14 NA TRBD2 CASRDLADSYEQYF TGTGCCAGCAGGGACCTAGCGGATTCCTACGAGCAGTACTTC
TRBJ1-4 TRBV3-1/TRBV3-2 16 NA TRBD1 CASSQGQGAFNEKLFF TGTGCCAGCAGCCAAGGGCAGGGGGCATTCAATGAAAAACTGTTTTTT
TRBJ2-1 TRBV5-4 16 NA TRBD2 CASSLTRLAGGNEQFF TGTGCCAGCAGCTTGACGCGACTAGCGGGGGGCAATGAGCAGTTCTTC
TRBJ2-2 TRBV5-1 16 NA NA CASSLTGPVNTGELFF TGCGCCAGCAGCTTAACTGGGCCGGTGAACACCGGGGAGCTGTTTTTT
TRBJ1-3 TRBV10-3 15 NA NA CAISDLGGSGNTIYF TGTGCCATCAGTGATCTGGGGGGGTCTGGAAACACCATATATTTT
TRBJ2-3 TRBV5-1 14 NA NA CASSFGQDTDTQYF TGCGCCAGCAGCTTCGGACAAGACACAGATACGCAGTATTTT
TRBJ2-5 TRBV7-6 16 NA NA CASSASPSGAAETQYF TGTGCCAGCAGTGCCTCCCCATCAGGGGCGGCGGAGACCCAGTACTTC
TRBJ2-1 TRBV9 14 NA TRBD1 CASSPPTGDNEQFF TGTGCCAGCAGCCCCCCCACAGGGGACAATGAGCAGTTCTTC
TRBJ2-7 TRBV11-2 14 NA TRBD2 CASSLWGTSGEQYF TGTGCCAGCAGCTTATGGGGGACTAGCGGCGAGCAGTACTTC
TRBJ1-2 TRBV29-1 14 NA NA CSVLTGSRGYGYTF TGCAGCGTACTAACAGGGTCCAGGGGCTATGGCTACACCTTC
TRBJ2-5 TRBV30 15 NA TRBD2 CAWSVTSGRSETQYF TGTGCCTGGAGTGTGACTAGCGGGAGGTCGGAGACCCAGTACTTC
TRBJ2-7 TRBV19 14 NA NA CASSIVHRTYEQYF TGTGCCAGTAGTATAGTCCACAGAACCTACGAGCAGTACTTC
TRBJ1-3 TRBV11-2 16 NA NA CASSLGGRGSGNTIYF TGTGCCAGCAGCTTAGGAGGCAGGGGATCTGGAAACACCATATATTTT
TRBJ2-1 TRBV5-1 15 NA NA CASSRGRHQYNEQFF TGCGCCAGCAGCCGGGGAAGGCACCAGTACAATGAGCAGTTCTTC
TRBJ2-3 TRBV7-2 14 NA NA CASSTRHSTDTQYF TGTGCCAGCAGCACCAGACACAGCACAGATACGCAGTATTTT
TRBJ2-7 TRBV6-5 12 NA TRBD1 CASSSGGGEQYF TGTGCCAGCAGCTCAGGGGGTGGCGAGCAGTACTTC
TRBJ2-7 TRBV5-6 13 NA TRBD1 CASSPGTGREQYF TGTGCCAGCAGCCCGGGGACAGGGAGAGAGCAGTACTTC
TRBJ2-5 TRBV9 15 NA NA CASSVGEKEGETQYF TGTGCCAGCAGCGTAGGAGAGAAGGAGGGGGAGACCCAGTACTTC
TRBJ2-1 TRBV24-1 16 NA TRBD1 CATSDPGTGRVNEQFF TGTGCCACCAGTGATCCCGGGACAGGGAGAGTCAATGAGCAGTTCTTC
TRBJ2-2 TRBV20-1 13 NA TRBD1 CSASYRGYGELFF TGCAGTGCTAGTTACAGGGGTTACGGGGAGCTGTTTTTT
TRBJ1-1 TRBV4-2 15 few NA CASSQGSGMNTEAFF TGTGCCAGCAGCCAAGGGTCGGGAATGAACACTGAAGCTTTCTTT
TRBJ2-7 TRBV11-2 14 NA TRBD1 CASAAGGQGYEQYF TGTGCCAGCGCTGCCGGGGGACAGGGCTACGAGCAGTACTTC
TRBJ2-1 TRBV5-4 16 once TRBD2 CASSLVGGRAYNEQFF TGTGCCAGCAGCTTGGTGGGCGGGAGAGCCTACAATGAGCAGTTCTTC
TRBJ2-7 TRBV25-1 14 NA TRBD2 CASSRSGGAYEQYF TGTGCCAGCAGTCGAAGCGGGGGGGCCTACGAGCAGTACTTC
TRBJ2-6 TRBV7-2 15 NA NA CASSPARAGANVLTF TGTGCCAGCAGCCCAGCCAGGGCTGGGGCCAACGTCCTGACTTTC
TRBJ2-7 TRBV3-1/TRBV3-2 15 NA NA CASSPYGTVSYEQYF TGTGCCAGCAGCCCATACGGGACTGTTAGCTACGAGCAGTACTTC
TRBJ1-2 TRBV24-1 13 once NA CATSAFADTGYTF TGTGCCACCAGTGCCTTTGCTGACACGGGCTACACCTTC
TRBJ2-7 TRBV5-4 13 NA NA CASSAPPGYEQYF TGTGCCAGCAGCGCCCCGCCCGGGTACGAGCAGTACTTC
TRBJ1-4 TRBV18 16 NA TRBD1 CASSPPVGQGTEKLFF TGTGCCAGCTCACCCCCGGTGGGACAGGGGACTGAAAAACTGTTTTTT
TRBJ1-6 TRBV28 14 NA NA CASSQGSSGSPLHF TGTGCCAGCAGTCAGGGCTCCTCTGGTTCACCCCTCCACTTT